This passage covers 28 T cell receptor beta chains from one sample sequenced in a study of immune heterogeneity within non-small cell lung tumors. Bulk tumor gDNA, 450 to 650 ng per sample, served as the TCR template. Taken during surgery, several biopsies per primary tumor were spaced as far apart as possible within the tumor mass. Their non-small cell lung cancer was newly diagnosed and untreated, and the patients underwent curative surgery. Multiplex PCR relied on 32 V and 13 J primers to amplify TCR beta CDR3. Using its own MiXCR run on the multiplex PCR reads, TCRdb lists one record per CDR3 protein. The data contain around 6,700 distinct CDR3 sequences, 22% of them seen just once; the ten biggest clones take up 8.6%. The sequencing input was lung tumor tissue. These receptors came from a man aged 65-85 years with non-small cell lung cancer.

This clonotype was observed a few times. The DNA of the CDR3 is TGTGCCAGCAGCCCCACTAGCAGGGGTGCAGATACGCAGTATTTT. The encoded protein is CASSPTSRGADTQYF. The gene calls are TRBV2 and TRBJ2-3; D is tentatively TRBD1 or TRBD2 (6 bases each). V was clipped by 6 bases and J by 4 bases, with 17 bases between them. This CDR3 region has 15 residues. Germline assignment: CDR1 SNHLY and CDR2 FYNNEI.

This clonotype was counted ten times or more. This chain joins TRBV20-1 and TRBJ1-5, with D possibly TRBD1 on 5 matching bases. This CDR3 spans 16 amino acids. Germline CDR1 and CDR2: DFQATT and SNEGSKA (reference sequence). V dropped 5 bases and J dropped 2 bases, with 19 bases sitting between them. The DNA of the CDR3 is TGCAGTGCTGCACTTGGGGGGGTATTGGGCAATCAGCCCCAGCATTTT. It translates to CSAALGGVLGNQPQHF.

This clonotype is labeled as medium-sized (0.01 to 0.1%). This chain links TRBV20-1 with TRBJ1-1; D possibly corresponds to TRBD1 (5 bases). The CDR3 spans 14 residues. Germline V gives CDR1 DFQATT, CDR2 SNEGSKA (reference sequence). Trimming took off 5 bases at V and 1 base at J, with 14 bases between the two ends. CDR3 region: CSAPNTQGNTEAFF. CDR3 sequence (DNA): TGCAGTGCTCCAAACACGCAGGGGAACACTGAAGCTTTCTTT.

This clonotype was recorded a few times. V gene TRBV4-2 combines with J gene TRBJ2-3, with a weak D call TRBD2 (5 bases). The CDR3 has 15 amino acids. V was shortened by 0 bases and J by 0 bases, with 7 bases between the two germline ends. CDR1 is LGHNA, CDR2 YNFKEQ, per germline. Written as DNA, the CDR3 is TGTGCCAGCAGCCAAGAGCGGACTAGCACAGATACGCAGTATTTT. It translates to CASSQERTSTDTQYF.

Within the sample, this clonotype is medium-sized. CDR3 in DNA: TGTGCCAGCAGTGCTTCCAAGGTAGCGGGCATAGACAATGAGCAGTTCTTC. As protein: CASSASKVAGIDNEQFF. V usage is TRBV6-1 and J usage is TRBJ2-1; 7 bases are shared with TRBD2. The V and J ends lost 4 bases and 5 bases, in that order; junction bases with no gene match: 14. Germline lookup yields CDR1 MNHNS and CDR2 SASEGT. The CDR3 sequence is 17 residues long.

This clonotype was observed many times. The chain links TRBV28 to TRBJ1-2, with a possible D match to TRBD1 (6 bases). The germline V and J ends were trimmed by 7 bases and 0 bases, with 12 bases remaining between them. CDR1 and CDR2 from the germline V gene are MDHEN and SYDVKM. The CDR3 length is 14 residues. The CDR3 DNA sequence: TGTGCCAGCACCGCAGGGGTGTCTAACTATGGCTACACCTTC. Translating gives CASTAGVSNYGYTF.

Worth noting for this clonotype: One base away lies a much larger clone, so this may be a sequencing read error. The chain uses TRBV29-1 and TRBJ1-2; D gene uncertain. Germline V lookup: CDR1 SQVTM, CDR2 ANQGSEA. With 4 bases removed from V and 6 bases from J, the gap between germline ends came to 15 bases. The CDR3 extends over 13 amino acids. CDR3 nucleotides: TGCAGCGTTGCCTCACCAGAGGGCGATGGCTACACCTTC. It translates to CSVASPEGDGYTF.

Points on this clonotype: A much larger clone is a single base away; this may be a read error. The CDR3 reads CSSSHGSGDYNEQFF. The CDR3 region has the DNA TGCAGTTCAAGTCACGGAAGCGGGGATTACAATGAGCAGTTCTTC. This rearrangement joins TRBV20-1 to TRBJ2-1, with 7 bases lining up with TRBD2. Germline CDR1 and CDR2: DFQATT and SNEGSKA (reference sequence). CDR3 length equals 15 residues. The junction had 14 bases not matched to a gene; V was cut back by 8 bases and J by 4 bases.

The CDR3 sequence is CASSPVQFGQPQHF. Written as DNA, the CDR3 is TGTGCCAGTAGCCCGGTACAGTTCGGTCAGCCCCAGCATTTT. V usage is TRBV19 and J usage is TRBJ1-5; D not resolved. V shed 6 bases and J shed 6 bases, with 15 bases lying between them. The CDR3 loop spans 14 amino acids. Germline values: CDR1 LNHDA, CDR2 SQIVND (reference sequence).

By proportion, this clonotype is medium-sized. The CDR3 bases are TGTGCCAGCAGCGACCGGCTCACTGAAGCTTTCTTT. Its translation: CASSDRLTEAFF. The chain has TRBV7-6 and TRBJ1-1; D remains ambiguous. Germline assignment: CDR1 SGHVS and CDR2 FNYEAQ. This CDR3 region has 12 residues. Trimming shortened V by 5 bases and J by 4 bases, and 8 bases separated the two germline ends.

The chain links TRBV12-3 or TRBV12-4 to TRBJ2-1; a weak D match, TRBD2 (5 bases). The CDR3 is made up of 14 amino acids. V shed 3 bases and J shed 5 bases, with 11 bases lying between them. The CDR3 spells CASSFRQEDNEQFF. The CDR3 DNA follows: TGTGCCAGCAGTTTTCGGCAGGAGGACAATGAGCAGTTCTTC.

The chain combines TRBV5-6 with TRBJ2-5; a weak D match, TRBD2 (6 bases). This CDR3 contains 13 residues. Deletions cut 6 bases from V and 5 bases from J, with 14 bases between. CDR1 and CDR2 (germline): SGHDT, YYEEEE. As DNA, the CDR3 is TGTGCCAGCAATCTGGGACTTGGGGAGACCCAGTACTTC. Residues: CASNLGLGETQYF.

There are many counts of this clonotype. The chain links TRBV4-2 to TRBJ1-1; perhaps TRBD1 as D (6 bases). The germline V gene encodes CDR1 LGHNA and CDR2 YNFKEQ. Trimming removed 0 bases at V and 9 bases at J, with 14 bases between. This CDR3 comprises 14 residues. In nucleotides, the CDR3 is TGTGCCAGCAGCCAAGATGGGGGCTCTCGAAAAGCTTTCTTT. It specifies CASSQDGGSRKAFF.

This clonotype is medium-sized (0.01 to 0.1%). The CDR3 here is CASSPWTVYGYTF. The CDR3 DNA reads TGTGCCAGCAGCCCATGGACAGTCTATGGCTACACCTTC. This sequence joins TRBV5-5 and TRBJ1-2; a possible D gene is TRBD1 (6 bases). Germline V gene sequence: CDR1 SGHKS, CDR2 YYEKEE (reference sequence). Trimming cost V 4 bases and J 4 bases, with 11 bases left between them. The CDR3 totals 13 residues.

At least ten counts were recorded for this clonotype. The chain carries TRBV20-1 and TRBJ1-5; a weak D match, TRBD1 (6 bases). V was pared by 1 base and J by 1 base, with 14 bases between. CDR1 is DFQATT, CDR2 SNEGSKA, per germline (reference sequence). This CDR3 has 16 residues. The CDR3 region is CSARAWGGASNQPQHF. CDR3 in DNA: TGCAGTGCTAGAGCCTGGGGGGGGGCGAGCAATCAGCCCCAGCATTTT.

About this clonotype itself: The junction departs from the called germline gene at one end, perhaps through a read error. The chain is built from TRBV6-4 and TRBJ2-2; D ambiguous. CDR3 length equals 15 residues. Germline loops: CDR1 MRHNA, CDR2 SNTAGT. The DNA for the CDR3 is TGTGCCATCAGTGACTCGGCATGGGACACCGGGGAGCTGTTTTTT. It translates to CAISDSAWDTGELFF.

By its share, this clonotype is medium-sized. The V gene is TRBV14, the J gene TRBJ1-1; D not certain. Germline CDR1 reads SGHDN; CDR2 reads FVKESK. This CDR3 spans 13 amino acids. V was cut by 4 bases and J by 5 bases, with 11 bases left in between. The CDR3 DNA reads TGTGCCAGCAGCCCTGGACGAACAACTGAAGCTTTCTTT. Translating it yields CASSPGRTTEAFF.

This clonotype was picked up a small number of times. The chain is built from TRBV2 and TRBJ2-3; unclear D gene. Germline loops: CDR1 SNHLY, CDR2 FYNNEI. The V gene lost 6 bases and the J gene lost 2 bases, with 15 bases spanning the gap. This CDR3 spans 15 amino acids. CDR3 sequence reads: CASRPGFGLTDTQYF. CDR3 sequence (DNA): TGTGCCAGCAGACCGGGTTTCGGCCTCACAGATACGCAGTATTTT.

By share, this clonotype counts as medium-sized. The chain joins TRBV7-2 to TRBJ2-3, with D perhaps TRBD2 (7 bases). The V and J ends lost 3 bases and 5 bases respectively, with 18 bases between them. CDR3 length: 16 residues. Germline V lookup: CDR1 SGHTA, CDR2 FQGNSA. Here the CDR3 DNA reads TGTGCCAGCAGCTTTGGTGGGGGGGCCCACGGAGATACGCAGTATTTT. It translates to CASSFGGGAHGDTQYF.

This clonotype is labeled medium-sized (0.01 to 0.1%). This rearrangement joins TRBV29-1 to TRBJ2-7; tentatively, D is TRBD1 or TRBD2 (6 bases each). With 4 bases removed from V and 6 bases from J, the gap between germline ends came to 13 bases. The CDR3 is 12 amino acids. CDR1 is SQVTM and CDR2 is ANQGSEA in the germline V gene. The chain's CDR3 is CSVGRGVGEQYF. For the CDR3, the DNA is TGCAGCGTTGGAAGGGGGGTGGGCGAGCAGTACTTC.

This clonotype is medium-sized (0.01 to 0.1%) within its sample. This rearrangement joins TRBV12-3 or TRBV12-4 to TRBJ1-1, with D unresolved. This CDR3 has 13 residues. Trimming took off 1 base at V and 6 bases at J, with 9 bases between the two ends. Here the CDR3 reads CASSLGQIPEAFF. CDR3 sequence (DNA): TGTGCCAGCAGTTTAGGGCAAATCCCTGAAGCTTTCTTT.

The chain has TRBV30 and TRBJ2-1; 9 bases line up with TRBD2. There are 18 residues in the CDR3. With 0 bases clipped from V and 7 bases from J, the junction kept 16 bases outside the gene matches. The germline CDR1 and CDR2 sequences are GTSNPN and SVGIG (reference sequence). The CDR3 DNA reads as TGTGCCTGGAGTGTACGTCGGGGCGGGGGGGCGGGGTTAAATGAGCAGTTCTTC. Translating it yields CAWSVRRGGGAGLNEQFF.

This clonotype was seen ten or more times. The chain links TRBV27 to TRBJ2-3, with 9 bases that match TRBD2. CDR3 length: 18 amino acids. Unmatched junction bases numbered 9, after V lost 1 base and J lost 1 base. CDR1 and CDR2 from the germline V gene are MNHEY and SMNVEV (reference sequence). CDR3 in amino acids: CASSLYRRAGGGTDTQYF. The CDR3 DNA follows: TGTGCCAGCAGTTTATATCGGCGAGCGGGAGGCGGCACAGATACGCAGTATTTT.

In its sample, this clonotype ranks as medium-sized. The rearrangement links TRBV12-3 or TRBV12-4 to TRBJ2-3; D uncertain. CDR3 length: 12 residues. V was trimmed by 3 bases and J by 2 bases, leaving 3 bases between them. The DNA of the CDR3 is TGTGCCAGCAGTTTCTTCACAGATACGCAGTATTTT. Translated, it gives CASSFFTDTQYF.

Relative to its sample, this clonotype is medium-sized. The rearrangement uses TRBV19 and TRBJ2-1, with D possibly TRBD1 on 5 matching bases. CDR3 length: 13 residues. The V gene lost 5 bases and the J gene lost 15 bases, with 20 bases spanning the gap. Per germline, CDR1 LNHDA and CDR2 SQIVND (reference sequence). CDR3 DNA sequence: TGTGCCAGTAGTGACAGTAATGCACAAGATCCGTTCTTC. Protein: CASSDSNAQDPFF.

V usage is TRBV12-3 or TRBV12-4 and J usage is TRBJ2-1, with 13 positions matching TRBD2. The CDR3 covers 19 residues. V dropped 4 bases and J dropped 0; count of bases not matched to a gene: 9. The CDR3 coding sequence is TGTGCCAGCAGTTCCCCGGGACTAGCGGGGAAAAGCTCCTACAATGAGCAGTTCTTC. Encoded protein: CASSSPGLAGKSSYNEQFF.

This clonotype has just a few counts. The V call is TRBV7-9, the J call TRBJ2-7; D is ambiguous. Germline values: CDR1 SEHNR, CDR2 FQNEAQ (reference sequence). With 3 bases removed from V and 0 bases from J, the gap between germline ends came to 3 bases. The CDR3 consists of 12 residues. The CDR3 DNA reads as TGTGCCAGCAGCTTCGACTCCTACGAGCAGTACTTC. It is translated as CASSFDSYEQYF.

This clonotype was detected once. A much larger clonotype is one base distant, so this may be a read error. The chain combines TRBV6-2 or TRBV6-3 with TRBJ1-4; D is unclear. V shed 0 bases and J shed 8 bases, with 19 bases lying between them. This CDR3 comprises 17 residues. The germline V gene encodes CDR1 MNHEY and CDR2 SVGEGT. CDR3 protein: CASSYSGRQPEGEKLFF. Written as DNA, the CDR3 is TGTGCCAGCAGTTACTCGGGGAGGCAGCCGGAAGGGGAAAAACTGTTTTTT.